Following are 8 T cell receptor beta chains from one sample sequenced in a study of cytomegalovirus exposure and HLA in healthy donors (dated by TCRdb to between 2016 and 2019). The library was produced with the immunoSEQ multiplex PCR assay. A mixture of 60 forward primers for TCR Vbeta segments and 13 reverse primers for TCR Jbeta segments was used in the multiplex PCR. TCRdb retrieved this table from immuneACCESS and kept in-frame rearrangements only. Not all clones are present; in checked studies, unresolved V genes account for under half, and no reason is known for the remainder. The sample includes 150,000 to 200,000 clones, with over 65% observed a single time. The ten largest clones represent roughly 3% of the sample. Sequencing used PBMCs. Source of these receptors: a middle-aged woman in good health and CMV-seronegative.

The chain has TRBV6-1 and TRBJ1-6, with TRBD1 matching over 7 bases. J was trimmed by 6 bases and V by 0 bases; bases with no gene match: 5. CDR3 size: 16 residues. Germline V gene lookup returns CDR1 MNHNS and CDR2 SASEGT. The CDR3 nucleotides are TGTGCCAGCAGTGAAGCCCTAAACAGGGGTAATTCACCCCTCCACTTT. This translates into CASSEALNRGNSPLHF.

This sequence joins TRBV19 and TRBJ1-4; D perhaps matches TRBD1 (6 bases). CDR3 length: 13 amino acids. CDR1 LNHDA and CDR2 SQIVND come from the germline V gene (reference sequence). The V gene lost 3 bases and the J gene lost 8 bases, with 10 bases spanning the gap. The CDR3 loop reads CASSMVTGEKLFF. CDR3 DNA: TGTGCCAGTAGTATGGTCACAGGGGAAAAACTGTTTTTT.

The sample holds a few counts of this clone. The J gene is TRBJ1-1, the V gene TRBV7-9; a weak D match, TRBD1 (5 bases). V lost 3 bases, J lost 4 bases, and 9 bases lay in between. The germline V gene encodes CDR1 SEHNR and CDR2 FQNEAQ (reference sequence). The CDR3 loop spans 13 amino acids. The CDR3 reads CASSFGGTTEAFF. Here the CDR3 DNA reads TGTGCCAGCAGCTTTGGAGGGACCACTGAAGCTTTCTTT.

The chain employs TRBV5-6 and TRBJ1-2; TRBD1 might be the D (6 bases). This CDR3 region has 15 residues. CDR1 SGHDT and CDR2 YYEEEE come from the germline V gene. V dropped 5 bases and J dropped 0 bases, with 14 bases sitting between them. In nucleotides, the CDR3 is TGTGCCAGCAGTCCCCGGGGGGCAGCTAACTATGGCTACACCTTC. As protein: CASSPRGAANYGYTF.

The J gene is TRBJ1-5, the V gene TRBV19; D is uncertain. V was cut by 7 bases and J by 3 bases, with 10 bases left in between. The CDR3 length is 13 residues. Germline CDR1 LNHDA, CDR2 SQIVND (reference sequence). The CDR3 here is CASTKSLNQPQHF. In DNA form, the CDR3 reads TGTGCCAGTACTAAAAGCCTCAATCAGCCCCAGCATTTT.

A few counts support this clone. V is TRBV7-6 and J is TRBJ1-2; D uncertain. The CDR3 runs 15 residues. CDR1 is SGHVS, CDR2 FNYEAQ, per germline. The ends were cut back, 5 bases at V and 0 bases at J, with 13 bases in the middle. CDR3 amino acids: CASSPLLGSNYGYTF. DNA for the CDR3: TGTGCCAGCAGCCCCCTCCTCGGGTCTAACTATGGCTACACCTTC.

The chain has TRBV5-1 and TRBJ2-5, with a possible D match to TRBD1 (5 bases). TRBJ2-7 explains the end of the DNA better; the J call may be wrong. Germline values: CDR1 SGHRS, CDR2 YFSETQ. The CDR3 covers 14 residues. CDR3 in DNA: TGCGCCAGCAGCTTGGCAGGGAAATCCTACGAGCAGTACTTC. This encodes CASSLAGKSYEQYF.

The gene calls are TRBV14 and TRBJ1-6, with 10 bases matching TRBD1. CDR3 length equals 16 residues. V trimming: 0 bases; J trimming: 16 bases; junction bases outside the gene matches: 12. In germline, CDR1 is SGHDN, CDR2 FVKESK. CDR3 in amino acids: CASSQDQGTGALVLHF. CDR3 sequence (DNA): TGTGCCAGCAGCCAAGATCAAGGGACAGGGGCGTTGGTTCTCCACTTT.